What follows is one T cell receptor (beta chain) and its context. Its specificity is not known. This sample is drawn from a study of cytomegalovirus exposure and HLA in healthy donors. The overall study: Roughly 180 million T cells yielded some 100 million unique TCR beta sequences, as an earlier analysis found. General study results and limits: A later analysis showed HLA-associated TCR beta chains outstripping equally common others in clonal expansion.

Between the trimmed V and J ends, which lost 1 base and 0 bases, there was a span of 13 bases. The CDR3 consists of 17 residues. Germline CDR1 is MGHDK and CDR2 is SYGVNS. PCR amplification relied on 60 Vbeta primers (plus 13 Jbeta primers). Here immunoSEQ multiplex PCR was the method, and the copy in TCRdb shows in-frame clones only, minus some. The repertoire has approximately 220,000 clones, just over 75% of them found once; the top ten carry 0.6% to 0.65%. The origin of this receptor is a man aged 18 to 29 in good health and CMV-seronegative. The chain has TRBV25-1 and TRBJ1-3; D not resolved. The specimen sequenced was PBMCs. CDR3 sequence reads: CASSEFGRGYSGNTIYF. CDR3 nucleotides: TGTGCCAGCAGTGAATTTGGCAGAGGATACTCTGGAAACACCATATATTTT.